This T cell receptor (beta chain) was sequenced for a study of blood T cell repertoires in COVID-19 (TCRdb year 2020). Describing the broader study: Samples covering the acute and convalescent phases of COVID-19 were provided by collaborators in the United States, Italy and Spain. The dataset comprised deeply sampled blood TCRbeta repertoires from subjects exposed to, actively infected with, or recovered from COVID-19. A freely available public database, intended as a resource for researchers studying the immune response to SARS-CoV-2, is where the repertoires were released. Samples were obtained from the ongoing ImmuneRACE study (first 160 participants) and from over 1,000 subjects provided by 6 global collaborators. The material from the prospective study consisted of cDNA or gDNA derived from T cells, B-cell-depleted T cells, or PBMCs. Nearly every sample came with metadata listing a de-identified subject ID, COVID-19 status, age in years and sex. Where HLA class I and class II types were available, the types were taken from metadata supplied by the sample provider, not from assay-based typing.

Participants in the prospective study were aged roughly 18 to 100 years, lived in some 24 United States geographic areas, and enrolled through a virtual design. To assign participants to cohorts, the prospective study relied on clinical history that participants themselves reported in a screening survey and a study questionnaire. For ImmuneRACE Cohort 3, a participant was defined as recovered based on two consecutive negative NP/OP PCR tests, clearance by a healthcare professional, or resolution of symptoms. In the prospective study, whole blood, serum and a nasopharyngeal or oropharyngeal swab were collected from each participant by mobile phlebotomists. Participants in the prospective study had the option to provide additional blood draws and questionnaires over a roughly 2-month period. Before DNA extraction, prospective study blood samples were shipped either frozen or at room temperature.

Broad study findings and their caveats: Clinical and demographic metadata were provided uncurated, with the amount varying by source and participant.

The immunoSEQ Assay, a bias-controlled multiplex PCR, was used to amplify TCRbeta CDR3 regions from genomic DNA. In the paper's pipeline: Nucleated cell counts per sample were estimated from amplification of reference gene primers within the assay. To quantify the absolute abundance of each unique TCRbeta CDR3 rearrangement, sequence reads were collapsed and filtered. For each sample, productive Simpson clonality was calculated as the square root of Simpson's diversity index over productive rearrangements. Imported from immuneACCESS, the table was reduced by TCRdb to in-frame sequences with V and J called. These copies leave out some clones; in studies compared against another copy, an unresolved V gene accounts for under half, and the cause of the remainder is not known. The V and J calls and clone size are taken from that table; D and trimming were inferred from the DNA. The sample table lists approximately 320,000 clones, roughly 89% of them with a count of one. 8.9% of the sample is held by the ten biggest clonotypes.

Details on this clone: This clone's antigen is unknown. Base qualities are missing; no much larger clone stands one base away.

Its CDR3 holds 15 amino acids, cysteine through phenylalanine. Only the CDR3 DNA is retained, 45 bases long and in frame from the first base. V lost 5 bases and J lost 3 bases, and the count of bases not matched to a germline gene is 2. From the germline V gene (reference sequence), CDR1 is LNHDA and CDR2 is SQIVND. The chain employs TRBV19 and TRBJ2-2; 11 of the junction bases match TRBD1. The TCR comes from a woman between 18 and 29 years old who had recovered from COVID-19. The specimen was PBMCs or T cells enriched from blood (not recorded which). The CDR3 protein: CASSWTGGDTGELFF. The bases read TGTGCCAGTAGTTGGACAGGGGGCGACACCGGGGAGCTGTTTTTT.